This T cell receptor beta chain is drawn from a study of PD-L1 blockade in urothelial cancer. Turning to the study itself: Bladder-origin urothelial cancer in males covered about 90% of the 29 patients. Blood analysis occurred 3 weeks (second dose) and 6 weeks after treatment start.

Time point noted: pretreatment peripheral blood. CDR3 length: 13 amino acids. V trimming: 7 bases; J trimming: 4 bases; junction bases outside the gene matches: 6. Germline V gene data show CDR1 as SGDLS and CDR2 as YYNGEE. The repertoire was sequenced with immunoSEQ multiplex PCR; TCRdb's copy has only in-frame clones and lacks some. The table has about 81,000 clones, 89% seen once. This specimen was PBMCs, taken around atezolizumab (anti-PD-L1) treatment. This sequence was found in an elderly woman with urothelial cancer. The chain combines TRBV9 with TRBJ2-5; 8 bases line up with TRBD2. The CDR3 nucleotides are TGTGCCAGCCGCGGGGGGCAGGCAGAGACCCAGTACTTC. As protein: CASRGGQAETQYF.